This T cell receptor beta chain was profiled in a study of cytomegalovirus exposure and HLA in healthy donors. Overall study: Unique TCR beta sequences numbering approximately 120 million came from around 180 million T cells in an earlier analysis. General study points: Analysis was performed later, and it showed HLA-associated TCR beta chains to be more clonally expanded than equally common others.

V gave up 6 bases and J gave up 4 bases, with 15 bases separating them. There are 14 residues in the CDR3. The germline V gene has CDR1 MNHEY and CDR2 SVGAGI. Details on this clone: Its antigen is as yet unknown.

60 Vbeta and 13 Jbeta primers were used in PCR. Authors' analysis steps: Approximately 9.9 million of tens of millions of unique TCR beta chains were shared, per a later count. Repertoires were generated with immunoSEQ multiplex PCR, while TCRdb's copy carries only in-frame clones and drops some. Clonal size and the V and J genes are those of that table, whereas D and trimming came from the DNA. The table shows under 200,000 clones, with roughly four fifths occurring only once. This clonotype originated in a woman aged 50 to 60 in good health and CMV-seronegative. Sequenced input: PBMCs. This rearrangement joins TRBV6-5 to TRBJ1-2, with D possibly TRBD1 on 5 matching bases. Here the CDR3 DNA reads TGTGCCAGCAGCCGCGCCCAGGGTTTCTATGGCTACACCTTC. Its translation is CASSRAQGFYGYTF.